The next 19 T cell receptor beta chains were all read from a single sample in a study of metastatic and nonmetastatic thyroid tumors (dated by TCRdb to about 2020). No patient had received any treatment before thyroid surgery. Libraries were prepared through PCR. The instrument given in TCRdb is Illumina HiSeq 4000. The raw public data were reprocessed by TCRdb itself: fastp quality trimming at Q25, MiXCR clonotype calling, in-frame beta chains only. Recorded for this sample are roughly 40,000 clones; approximately 19% of them occurred a single time. About an eighth of the sample is held by the ten biggest clonotypes. Sequencing was carried out using tumor tissue. These receptors all come from a female donor with papillary thyroid cancer or a benign thyroid nodule (not recorded which). Some clones in this sample may be carry-over from other donors' samples.

At least ten counts were recorded for this clone. A junction boundary mismatches the germline segment, possibly from a read error. This sequence joins TRBV29-1 and TRBJ1-3, with TRBD1 identical over 12 bases. The germline V gene encodes CDR1 SQVTM and CDR2 ANQGSEA. This CDR3 comprises 16 residues. In DNA form, the CDR3 reads TGCAGCGTTCAAGACCCGGGACAGGGGGCTTCTGTCTCCATATATTTT. This codes for CSVQDPGQGASVSIYF.

Ten or more counts support this clone. Germline and junction disagree at one end, which may indicate a read error. V gene TRBV2 combines with J gene TRBJ1-6; tentatively, D is TRBD1 (6 bases). The V gene's germline CDR1 is SNHLY and CDR2 FYNNEI. The CDR3 runs to 15 residues. The CDR3, as DNA: TGTGTCAGCAGTTCAGGGGACACTTATAATTCACCCCTCCACTTT. This encodes CVSSSGDTYNSPLHF.

Notes on this clone: An end of the junction differs from the germline gene, which may be a read error. This chain connects TRBV7-2 to TRBJ2-5; 11 positions agree with TRBD1. Looked up from germline, CDR1 is SGHTA and CDR2 is FQGNSA. The CDR3 spans 15 residues. The CDR3, as DNA: TGTGCCAGCAGCCCAGGACAGGGGGCGAGGGAGAACCAGTACTTC. Translating it yields CASSPGQGARENQYF.

Ten or more counts support this clone. V usage is TRBV7-6 and J usage is TRBJ2-1; TRBD2 aligns across 7 bases. The CDR3 is made up of 17 amino acids. Per germline, CDR1 SGHVS and CDR2 FNYEAQ. V lost 5 bases and J lost 0; bases outside the gene matches: 10. The CDR3 region is CASSSSGTTISYNEQFF. CDR3 nucleotides: TGTGCCAGCAGCAGCTCCGGGACTACAATCTCCTACAATGAGCAGTTCTTC.

This clone occurred a few times. The chain has TRBV10-1 and TRBJ2-7; tentatively, D is TRBD1 (6 bases). The CDR3 sequence is 19 residues long. Germline V gene data show CDR1 as WNHNN and CDR2 as SYGVQD (reference sequence). V was pared by 2 bases and J by 5 bases, with 28 bases between. The CDR3 nucleotides read TGCGCCAGCAGTGAGCCAACCTCAAAACTACGTCAGGGGATCCACGAGCAGTACTTC. Protein: CASSEPTSKLRQGIHEQYF.

This clone was counted between two and nine times. CDR3 protein: CASSDGDPEAFF. The CDR3 DNA reads TGTGCCAGCAGTGATGGGGACCCTGAAGCTTTCTTT. The chain is built from TRBV6-1 and TRBJ1-1, with D tentatively TRBD1 (5 bases). Per germline, CDR1 MNHNS and CDR2 SASEGT. V was trimmed by 3 bases and J by 6 bases, leaving 8 bases between them. The CDR3 length is 12 residues.

This clone was observed a handful of times. V gene TRBV2 combines with J gene TRBJ2-5; D might be TRBD2 (6 bases). The CDR3 is 14 residues long. V lost 6 bases and J lost 0, with 11 bases in between. Germline CDR1 reads SNHLY; CDR2 reads FYNNEI. DNA for the CDR3: TGTGCCAGCAGGGAGGGGTGGAACCAAGAGACCCAGTACTTC. It yields the protein CASREGWNQETQYF.

The J gene is TRBJ2-1, the V gene TRBV19; 12 bases fit TRBD2. There are 15 residues in the CDR3. Germline V gene data show CDR1 as LNHDA and CDR2 as SQIVND (reference sequence). V was clipped by 3 bases and J by 10 bases; unmatched bases: 7. The CDR3, as DNA: TGTGCCAGTAGTATCCCCCTTCTAGCGGGAGGGGAGCAGTTCTTC. It yields the protein CASSIPLLAGGEQFF.

Ten or more counts support this clone. This sequence joins TRBV2 and TRBJ2-7; D tentatively fits TRBD1 or TRBD2 (5 bases each). Between the trimmed V and J ends, which lost 5 bases and 5 bases, there was a span of 16 bases. The germline V gene has CDR1 SNHLY and CDR2 FYNNEI. The CDR3 spans 14 residues. In DNA, the CDR3 is TGTGCCAGCAGTCGGCCGGGACCGGGAAACGAGCAGTACTTC. The encoded protein is CASSRPGPGNEQYF.

This clone was counted at least ten times. V and J are TRBV6-1 and TRBJ2-2; 9 nucleotides align to TRBD1. Trimming took 6 bases from V and 2 from J; bases not matched to a gene: 4. This CDR3 is 15 amino acids long. The germline V gene has CDR1 MNHNS and CDR2 SASEGT. Written as DNA, the CDR3 is TGTGCCAGCAGCCACAGGGGGCTTAACACCGGGGAGCTGTTTTTT. Translation: CASSHRGLNTGELFF.

At least ten counts were recorded for this clone. This rearrangement joins TRBV4-1 to TRBJ1-2; D remains ambiguous. Germline lookup yields CDR1 MGHRA and CDR2 YSYEKL. V was cut by 4 bases and J by 8 bases, with 17 bases left in between. The CDR3 sequence is 14 residues long. The CDR3, as DNA: TGCGCCAGCAGCCTCGACGGTGGTGGGTACGGCTACACCTTC. This gives the protein CASSLDGGGYGYTF.

This chain links TRBV7-8 with TRBJ2-7; D not certain. CDR3 length: 13 residues. Trimming removed 5 bases from V and 4 bases from J, with 12 bases in between. Germline V CDR1 and CDR2: SGHVS, FQNEAQ. This CDR3 reads CASSHRDRYEQYF. The CDR3 DNA follows: TGTGCCAGCAGCCACAGAGATAGGTACGAGCAGTACTTC.

This clone came up many times. J is TRBJ2-7 and V is TRBV10-2, with a possible D match to TRBD2 (5 bases). This CDR3 is 14 amino acids long. Germline lookup yields CDR1 WSHSY and CDR2 SAAADI. The V end lost 0 bases, the J end lost 5 bases, and 11 bases lay between the germline ends. The DNA of the CDR3 is TGCGCCAGCAGTGAGTCCACCGAGGGTGACGAGCAGTACTTC. Protein sequence: CASSESTEGDEQYF.

This clone was detected only a few times. The CDR3 sequence: CASSSKVRSTDTQYF. The CDR3 bases are TGTGCCAGCTCGTCCAAGGTGCGTAGCACAGATACGCAGTATTTT. V usage is TRBV18 and J usage is TRBJ2-3; D is ambiguous. This CDR3 has 15 residues. V was clipped by 6 bases and J by 0 bases, with 13 bases between them. Germline CDR1 and CDR2: KGHSH and LQKENI.

This clone was seen ten or more times. The V and J genes are TRBV19 and TRBJ2-7; the match to TRBD2 covers 7 bases. CDR3 length: 15 amino acids. Per the germline V gene, CDR1 is LNHDA and CDR2 is SQIVND (reference sequence). Unmatched junction bases numbered 15, after V lost 10 bases and J lost 3 bases. The CDR3 region has the DNA TGTGCCACGCGAACTGGGCATGGGGGGGGCTACGAGCAGTACTTC. Its translation: CATRTGHGGGYEQYF.

In this sample, this clone turned up many times. The same CDR3 is also encoded by other DNA sequences in this sample. The chain has TRBV12-3 or TRBV12-4 and TRBJ2-1, with TRBD2 matching 14 bases. This CDR3 comprises 16 residues. Germline trimming cut 7 bases from V and 9 bases from J; bases unmatched to any gene: 11. The CDR3 nucleotides read TGTGCCAGCACCTACAGACTAGCGGGGGGGCCCGTTGAGCAGTTCTTC. This codes for CASTYRLAGGPVEQFF.

The chain employs TRBV20-1 and TRBJ2-1, with 9 bases matching TRBD2. The CDR3 extends over 14 amino acids. The V gene end was trimmed by 4 bases and the J gene end by 6 bases; junction bases not matched to a gene: 7. Looked up from germline, CDR1 is DFQATT and CDR2 is SNEGSKA (reference sequence). The CDR3 is CSANLAGFINEQFF. CDR3 nucleotides: TGCAGTGCTAATCTAGCGGGATTTATCAATGAGCAGTTCTTC.

At least ten counts were recorded for this clone. The V gene is TRBV10-3, the J gene TRBJ2-1, with D tentatively TRBD2 (6 bases). CDR3 length equals 13 residues. V lost 6 bases and J lost 6, with 12 bases in between. Looked up from germline, CDR1 is ENHRY and CDR2 is SYGVKD. The CDR3 coding sequence is TGTGCCATCAGGGGGGACTGGGGCAATGAGCAGTTCTTC. This sequence encodes CAIRGDWGNEQFF.

The sample holds many counts of this clone. The genes are TRBV7-6 and TRBJ1-1, with D unclear. The CDR3 runs 14 residues. V was trimmed by 2 bases and J by 2 bases, leaving 9 bases between them. From germline, CDR1 is SGHVS and CDR2 FNYEAQ. For the CDR3, the DNA is TGTGCCAGCAGCTTAAGTCCCGTAAACACTGAAGCTTTCTTT. Its translation is CASSLSPVNTEAFF.